The 16 T cell receptor beta chains reported below all come from one sample, sequenced in a study of blood T cell repertoires in COVID-19. Libraries were prepared by immunoSEQ multiplex PCR; TCRdb keeps only in-frame clonotypes and omits some of them. The sample gives a few hundred thousand clones, approximately 80% of which show up once; nearly 7.5% is in the top ten. Material for sequencing was PBMCs or T cells enriched from blood (not recorded which). Every receptor here comes from a middle-aged woman with acute COVID-19.

The chain couples TRBV7-2 to TRBJ2-3, with no clear D. The CDR3 totals 15 residues. Germline lookup yields CDR1 SGHTA and CDR2 FQGNSA. Trimming shortened V by 0 bases and J by 0 bases, and 7 bases separated the two germline ends. CDR3 in amino acids: CASSLAHGSTDTQYF. DNA for the CDR3: TGTGCCAGCAGCTTAGCGCACGGGAGCACAGATACGCAGTATTTT.

This CDR3 is CASSLSGRGLYEQYF. The CDR3 coding sequence is TGTGCCAGCAGCTTATCGGGCAGGGGGCTCTACGAGCAGTACTTC. The chain employs TRBV7-9 and TRBJ2-7, with 8 bases identical to TRBD1. J was trimmed by 3 bases and V by 2 bases; bases with no gene match: 6. Germline V gene lookup returns CDR1 SEHNR and CDR2 FQNEAQ (reference sequence). CDR3 length equals 15 residues.

The V and J genes are TRBV7-6 and TRBJ2-7; 8 bases are a match to TRBD1. V trimming: 5 bases; J trimming: 6 bases; junction bases outside the gene matches: 9. The CDR3 sequence is 14 residues long. Germline V gene sequence: CDR1 SGHVS, CDR2 FNYEAQ. CDR3 in DNA: TGTGCCAGCAGCCACAGACAGGGGATAGCCGAGCAGTACTTC. Translation: CASSHRQGIAEQYF. Together with reference TRBV7-6 and TRBJ2-7, the CDR3 gives the full variable domain: GAGVSQSPRYKVTKRGQDVALRCDPISGHVSLYWYRQALGQGPEFLTYFNYEAQQDKSGLPNDRFSAERPEGSISTLTIQRTEQRDSAMYRCASSHRQGIAEQYFGPGTRLTVT.

The V and J genes are TRBV4-3 and TRBJ1-6; D not resolved. Trimming removed 0 bases at V and 0 bases at J, with 18 bases between. CDR3 length equals 20 residues. Germline V lookup: CDR1 LGHNA, CDR2 YSLEER. Here the CDR3 reads CASSQDVGRAQFSYNSPLHF. The DNA of the CDR3 is TGCGCCAGCAGCCAAGATGTCGGGAGAGCACAGTTCTCCTATAATTCACCCCTCCACTTT.

J is TRBJ1-2 and V is TRBV5-1; 9 bases are shared with TRBD1. The J segment lost 3 bases and the V segment lost 1 base, leaving 4 bases of the junction unmatched. CDR3 length: 15 residues. Looked up from germline, CDR1 is SGHRS and CDR2 is YFSETQ. CDR3 nucleotide sequence: TGCGCCAGCAGCTTGAGAACAGGGGGCGACTATGGCTACACCTTC. It encodes CASSLRTGGDYGYTF.

The CDR3 nucleotides are TGTGCCAGCAGTTACTCGAGAGTATACAATGAGCAGTTCTTC. Translating gives CASSYSRVYNEQFF. The chain employs TRBV6-2 or TRBV6-3 and TRBJ2-1; D is unclear. V lost 0 bases and J lost 4, with 7 bases in between. The V gene's germline CDR1 is MNHEY and CDR2 SVGEGT. The CDR3 has 14 residues.

The V gene is TRBV4-1, the J gene TRBJ2-7; 8 bases map to TRBD2. V shed 3 bases and J 2 bases; nucleotides not matched to a gene: 15. The germline CDR1 and CDR2 sequences are MGHRA and YSYEKL. CDR3 length: 18 amino acids. CDR3 region: CASSHPKAGGGPTYEQYF. The CDR3 bases are TGCGCCAGCAGCCATCCAAAGGCGGGCGGGGGGCCTACCTACGAGCAGTACTTC.

The chain uses TRBV28 and TRBJ1-1, with TRBD1 matching over 7 bases. V lost 6 bases to trimming and J lost 2 bases; unmatched junction nucleotides: 12. The V gene's germline CDR1 is MDHEN and CDR2 SYDVKM. The CDR3 is 16 amino acids. CDR3 loop: CASSEVSGQRNTEAFF. The CDR3 DNA reads as TGTGCCAGCAGCGAGGTCTCGGGACAGAGAAACACTGAAGCTTTCTTT. Based on the CDR3 plus reference TRBV28 and TRBJ1-1, the full variable domain is DVKVTQSSRYLVKRTGEKVFLECVQDMDHENMFWYRQDPGLGLRLIYFSYDVKMKEKGDIPEGYSVSREKKERFSLILESASTNQTSMYLCASSEVSGQRNTEAFFGQGTRLTVV.

V gene TRBV18 combines with J gene TRBJ2-7, with D possibly being TRBD2 (6 bases). Trimming took 4 bases from V and 0 from J, leaving 16 bases between them. The CDR3 runs to 16 residues. Germline V gene lookup returns CDR1 KGHSH and CDR2 LQKENI. The CDR3 sequence is CASSQGASASSYEQYF. CDR3 DNA: TGTGCCAGCTCACAAGGCGCTAGCGCGAGCTCCTACGAGCAGTACTTC.

This clone came up once. This chain connects TRBV28 to TRBJ2-6; 11 bases map to TRBD2. The V segment lost 3 bases and the J segment 0 bases; nucleotides outside the gene matches: 4. CDR1 and CDR2 from the germline V gene are MDHEN and SYDVKM. The CDR3 runs 18 residues. The CDR3 sequence is CASSLPLAGASGANVLTF. The CDR3 DNA reads TGTGCCAGCAGTTTGCCACTAGCGGGGGCCTCTGGGGCCAACGTCCTGACTTTC.

V is TRBV24-1 and J is TRBJ1-5; D might be TRBD1 (5 bases). CDR1 and CDR2 from the germline V gene are KGHDR and SFDVKD. V was shortened by 7 bases and J by 4 bases, with 16 bases between the two germline ends. The CDR3 is made up of 15 amino acids. CDR3 protein: CATRQFARVNQPQHF. Here the CDR3 DNA reads TGTGCCACCAGACAATTCGCCAGGGTAAATCAGCCCCAGCATTTT.

The chain joins TRBV6-6 to TRBJ2-7, with 10 positions matching TRBD1. Unmatched junction bases numbered 6, after V lost 4 bases and J lost 6 bases. This CDR3 has 14 amino acids. In germline, CDR1 is MNHNY, CDR2 SVGAGI (reference sequence). The CDR3 nucleotides read TGTGCCAGCAGTTCCGGGACAGGGGTGGTCGAGCAGTACTTC. Translating gives CASSSGTGVVEQYF.

The chain links TRBV6-2 or TRBV6-3 to TRBJ2-7, with D perhaps matching TRBD1 (6 bases). CDR1 MNHEY and CDR2 SVGEGT come from the germline V gene. CDR3 size: 15 residues. The germline V and J ends were trimmed by 0 bases and 1 base, with 10 bases remaining between them. CDR3 DNA sequence: TGTGCCAGCAGTTACTCGGACAGTGGTTCCTACGAGCAGTACTTC. Encoded protein: CASSYSDSGSYEQYF.

This sequence joins TRBV27 and TRBJ2-2; 8 bases map to TRBD1. CDR1 MNHEY and CDR2 SMNVEV come from the germline V gene (reference sequence). J was trimmed by 1 base and V by 5 bases; bases with no gene match: 6. CDR3 size: 16 residues. The CDR3 DNA follows: TGTGCCAGCAGTCTAACGGGACAGGTGAACACCGGGGAGCTGTTTTTT. Amino acids: CASSLTGQVNTGELFF.

The J gene is TRBJ1-1, the V gene TRBV7-2; D is possibly TRBD1 (5 bases). V lost 0 bases and J 4 bases, leaving 9 bases between the germline ends. This CDR3 comprises 14 residues. Germline V gives CDR1 SGHTA, CDR2 FQGNSA. Here the CDR3 reads CASSLAGRGTEAFF. As DNA, the CDR3 is TGTGCCAGCAGCTTAGCTGGTAGGGGCACTGAAGCTTTCTTT.

The V and J genes are TRBV15 and TRBJ1-6; 7 bases agree with TRBD1. Losses at the gene ends were 0 bases for V and 9 bases for J; bases not matched to a gene: 5. The CDR3 is 15 amino acids. Germline V lookup: CDR1 LNHNV, CDR2 YYDKDF (reference sequence). The CDR3 loop is CATSRDLGGGSPLHF. In DNA, the CDR3 is TGTGCCACCAGCAGAGATTTAGGGGGCGGTTCACCCCTCCACTTT.